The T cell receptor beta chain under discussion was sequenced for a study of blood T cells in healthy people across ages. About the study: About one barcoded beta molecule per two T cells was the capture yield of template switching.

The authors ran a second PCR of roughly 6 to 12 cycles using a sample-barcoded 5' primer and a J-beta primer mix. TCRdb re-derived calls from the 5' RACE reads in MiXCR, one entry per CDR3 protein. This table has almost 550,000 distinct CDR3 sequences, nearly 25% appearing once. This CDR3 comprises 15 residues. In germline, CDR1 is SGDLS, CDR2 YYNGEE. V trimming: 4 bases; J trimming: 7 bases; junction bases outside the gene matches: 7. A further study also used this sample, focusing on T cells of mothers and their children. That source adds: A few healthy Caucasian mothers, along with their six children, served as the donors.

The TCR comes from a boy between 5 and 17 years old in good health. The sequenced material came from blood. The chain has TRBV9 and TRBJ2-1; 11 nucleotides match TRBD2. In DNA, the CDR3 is TGTGCCAGCAGCCTTAGCGGGAGGGGAGGGAATGAGCAGTTCTTC. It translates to CASSLSGRGGNEQFF.